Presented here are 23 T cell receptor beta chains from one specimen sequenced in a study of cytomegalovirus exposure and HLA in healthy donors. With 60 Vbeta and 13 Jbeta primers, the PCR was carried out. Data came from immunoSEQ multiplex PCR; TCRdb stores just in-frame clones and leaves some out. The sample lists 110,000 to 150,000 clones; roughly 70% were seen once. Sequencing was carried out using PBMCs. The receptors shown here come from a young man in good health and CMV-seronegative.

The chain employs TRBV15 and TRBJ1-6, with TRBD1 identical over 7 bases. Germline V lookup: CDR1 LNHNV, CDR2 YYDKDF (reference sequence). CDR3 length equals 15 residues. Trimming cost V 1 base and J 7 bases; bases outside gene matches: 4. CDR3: CATSRGPGGNSPLHF. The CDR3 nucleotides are TGTGCCACCAGCAGAGGGCCAGGGGGGAATTCACCCCTCCACTTT.

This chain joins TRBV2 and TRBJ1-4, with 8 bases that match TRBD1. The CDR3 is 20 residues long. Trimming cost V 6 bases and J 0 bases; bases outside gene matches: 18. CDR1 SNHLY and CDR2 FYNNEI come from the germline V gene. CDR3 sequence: CASRNSGQGEETATNEKLFF. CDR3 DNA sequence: TGTGCCAGCAGGAACAGCGGACAGGGCGAAGAAACCGCAACTAATGAAAAACTGTTTTTT.

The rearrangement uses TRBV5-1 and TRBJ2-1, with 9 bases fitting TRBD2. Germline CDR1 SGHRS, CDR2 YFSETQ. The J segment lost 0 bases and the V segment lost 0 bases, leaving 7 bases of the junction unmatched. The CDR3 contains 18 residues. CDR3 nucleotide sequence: TGCGCCAGCAGCTTGGGTAGCGGGAGTGAAAGCTCCTACAATGAGCAGTTCTTC. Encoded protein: CASSLGSGSESSYNEQFF. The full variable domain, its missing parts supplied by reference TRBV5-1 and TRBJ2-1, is KAGVTQTPRYLIKTRGQQVTLSCSPISGHRSVSWYQQTPGQGLQFLFEYFSETQRNKGNFPGRFSGRQFSNSRSEMNVSTLELGDSALYLCASSLGSGSESSYNEQFFGPGTRLTVL.

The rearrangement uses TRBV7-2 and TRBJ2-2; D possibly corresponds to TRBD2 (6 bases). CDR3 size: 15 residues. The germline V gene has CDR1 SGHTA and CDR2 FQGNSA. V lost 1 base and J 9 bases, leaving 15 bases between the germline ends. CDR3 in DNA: TGTGCCAGCAGCTTAGTTGGGGGGACGAGCCGGGAGCTGTTTTTT. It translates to CASSLVGGTSRELFF. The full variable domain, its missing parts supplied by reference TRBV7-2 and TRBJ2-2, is GAGVSQSPSNKVTEKGKDVELRCDPISGHTALYWYRQSLGQGLEFLIYFQGNSAPDKSGLPSDRFSAERTGGSVSTLTIQRTQQEDSAVYLCASSLVGGTSRELFFGEGSRLTVL.

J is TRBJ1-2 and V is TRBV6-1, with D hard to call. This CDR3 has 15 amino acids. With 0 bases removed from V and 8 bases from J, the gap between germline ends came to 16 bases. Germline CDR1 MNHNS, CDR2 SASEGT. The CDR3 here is CASSEASFPARGYTF. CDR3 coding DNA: TGTGCCAGCAGTGAAGCGTCGTTCCCCGCCAGGGGCTACACCTTC.

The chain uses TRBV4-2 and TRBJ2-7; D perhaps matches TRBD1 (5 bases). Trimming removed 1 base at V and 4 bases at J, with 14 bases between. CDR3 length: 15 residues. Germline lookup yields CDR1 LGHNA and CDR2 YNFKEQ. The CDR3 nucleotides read TGTGCCAGCAGCCAAGCCTTCCAGGGATTATACGAGCAGTACTTC. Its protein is CASSQAFQGLYEQYF.

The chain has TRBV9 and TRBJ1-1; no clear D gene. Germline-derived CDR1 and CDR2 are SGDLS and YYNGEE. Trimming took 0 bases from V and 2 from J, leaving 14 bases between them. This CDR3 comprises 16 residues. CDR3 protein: CASSVVPIAGNTEAFF. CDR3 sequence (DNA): TGTGCCAGCAGCGTAGTCCCTATCGCAGGAAACACTGAAGCTTTCTTT. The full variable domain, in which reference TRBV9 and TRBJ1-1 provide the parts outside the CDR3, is DSGVTQTPKHLITATGQRVTLRCSPRSGDLSVYWYQQSLDQGLQFLIQYYNGEERAKGNILERFSAQQFPDLHSELNLSSLELGDSALYFCASSVVPIAGNTEAFFGQGTRLTVV.

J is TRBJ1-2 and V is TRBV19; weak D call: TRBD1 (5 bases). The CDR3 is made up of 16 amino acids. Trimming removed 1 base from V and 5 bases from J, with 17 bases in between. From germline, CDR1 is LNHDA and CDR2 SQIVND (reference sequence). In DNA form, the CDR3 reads TGTGCCAGTAGTATAGTTGCAGGGTTACCCCGTTATGGCTACACCTTC. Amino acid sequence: CASSIVAGLPRYGYTF.

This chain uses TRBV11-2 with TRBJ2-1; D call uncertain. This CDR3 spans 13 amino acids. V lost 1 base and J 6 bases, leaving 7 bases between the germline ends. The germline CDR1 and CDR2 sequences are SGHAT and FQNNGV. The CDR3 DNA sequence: TGTGCCAGCAGCTTAGGCTATGCCAATGAGCAGTTCTTC. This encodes CASSLGYANEQFF.

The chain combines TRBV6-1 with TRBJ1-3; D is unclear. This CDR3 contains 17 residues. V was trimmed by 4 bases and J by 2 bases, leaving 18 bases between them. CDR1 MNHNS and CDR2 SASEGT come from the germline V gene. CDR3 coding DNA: TGTGCCAGCAGTGGGGTCCTCCGCGGCGTCGCTGGAAACACCATATATTTT. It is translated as CASSGVLRGVAGNTIYF.

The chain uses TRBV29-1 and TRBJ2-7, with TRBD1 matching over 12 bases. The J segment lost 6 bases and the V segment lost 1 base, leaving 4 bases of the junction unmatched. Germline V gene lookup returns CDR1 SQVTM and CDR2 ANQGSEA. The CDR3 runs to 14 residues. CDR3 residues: CSVEVGTGGFEQYF. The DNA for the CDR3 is TGCAGCGTTGAAGTCGGGACAGGGGGCTTCGAGCAGTACTTC.

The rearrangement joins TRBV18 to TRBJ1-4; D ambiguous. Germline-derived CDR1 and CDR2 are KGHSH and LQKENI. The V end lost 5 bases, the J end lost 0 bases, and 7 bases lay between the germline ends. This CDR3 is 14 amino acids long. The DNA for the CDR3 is TGTGCCAGCTCATGGAGTGCAACTAATGAAAAACTGTTTTTT. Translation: CASSWSATNEKLFF.

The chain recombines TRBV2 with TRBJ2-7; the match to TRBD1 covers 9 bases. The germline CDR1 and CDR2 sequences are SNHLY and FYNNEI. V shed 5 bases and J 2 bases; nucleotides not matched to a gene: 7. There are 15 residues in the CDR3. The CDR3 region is CASSLRDRATYEQYF. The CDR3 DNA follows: TGTGCCAGCAGTCTCCGGGACAGGGCCACCTACGAGCAGTACTTC.

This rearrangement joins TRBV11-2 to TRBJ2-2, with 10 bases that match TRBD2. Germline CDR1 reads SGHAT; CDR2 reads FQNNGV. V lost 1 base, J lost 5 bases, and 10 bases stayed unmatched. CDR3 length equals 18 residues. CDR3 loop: CASSLGSAGGLLTGELFF. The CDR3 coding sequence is TGTGCCAGCAGCTTAGGATCAGCGGGGGGGCTTCTAACCGGGGAGCTGTTTTTT.

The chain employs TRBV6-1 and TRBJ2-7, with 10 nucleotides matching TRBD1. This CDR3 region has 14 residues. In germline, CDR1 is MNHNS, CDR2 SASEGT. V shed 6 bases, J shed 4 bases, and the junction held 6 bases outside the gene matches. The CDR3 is CASREPGQGYEQYF. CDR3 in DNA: TGTGCCAGCAGGGAACCGGGACAGGGGTACGAGCAGTACTTC.

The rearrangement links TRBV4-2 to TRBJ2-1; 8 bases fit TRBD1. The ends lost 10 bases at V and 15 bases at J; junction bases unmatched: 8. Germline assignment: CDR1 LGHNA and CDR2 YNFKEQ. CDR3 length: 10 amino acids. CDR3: CATQGQGLFF. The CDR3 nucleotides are TGTGCCACCCAAGGACAGGGTCTGTTCTTC.

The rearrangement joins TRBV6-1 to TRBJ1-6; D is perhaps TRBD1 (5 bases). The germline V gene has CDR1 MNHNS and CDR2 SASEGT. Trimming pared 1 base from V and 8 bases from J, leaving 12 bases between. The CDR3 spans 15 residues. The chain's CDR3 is CASSEVVGGDSPLHF. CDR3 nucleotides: TGTGCCAGCAGTGAAGTGGTAGGAGGGGATTCACCCCTCCACTTT.

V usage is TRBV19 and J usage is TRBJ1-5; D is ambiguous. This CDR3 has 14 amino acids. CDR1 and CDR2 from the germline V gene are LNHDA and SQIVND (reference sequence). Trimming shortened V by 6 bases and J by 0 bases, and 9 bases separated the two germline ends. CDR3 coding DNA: TGTGCCAGTAGAGGGAGTTATAGCAATCAGCCCCAGCATTTT. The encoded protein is CASRGSYSNQPQHF.

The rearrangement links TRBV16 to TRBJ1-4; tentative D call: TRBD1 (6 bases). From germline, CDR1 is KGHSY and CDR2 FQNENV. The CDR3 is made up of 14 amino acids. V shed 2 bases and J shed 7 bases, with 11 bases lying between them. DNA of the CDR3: TGTGCCAGCAGCCAAACCAGGGGCGGTGAAAAACTGTTTTTT. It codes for CASSQTRGGEKLFF.

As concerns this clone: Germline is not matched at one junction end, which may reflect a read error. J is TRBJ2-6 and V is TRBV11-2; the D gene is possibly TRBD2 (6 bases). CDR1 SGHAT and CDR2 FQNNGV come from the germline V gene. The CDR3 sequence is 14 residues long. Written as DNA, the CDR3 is TGTGCCAGCAGCTTCGCTCGCGGGGCCAACGGCCTGACTTTC. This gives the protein CASSFARGANGLTF.

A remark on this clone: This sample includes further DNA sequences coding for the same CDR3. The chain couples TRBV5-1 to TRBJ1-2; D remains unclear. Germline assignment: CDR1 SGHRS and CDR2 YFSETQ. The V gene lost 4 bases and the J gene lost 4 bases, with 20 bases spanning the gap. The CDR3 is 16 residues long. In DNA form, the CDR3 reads TGCGCCAGCAGCCCGCCCTTCCCGCCAGAGGGCTATGGCTACACCTTC. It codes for CASSPPFPPEGYGYTF.

CDR3: CSGLDSSGANVLTF. CDR3 in DNA: TGCAGCGGATTAGACAGCTCTGGGGCCAACGTCCTGACTTTC. This chain joins TRBV29-1 and TRBJ2-6; a weak D match, TRBD1 (5 bases). The CDR3 runs 14 residues. Germline CDR1 and CDR2: SQVTM and ANQGSEA. V was shortened by 7 bases and J by 0 bases, with 10 bases between the two germline ends.

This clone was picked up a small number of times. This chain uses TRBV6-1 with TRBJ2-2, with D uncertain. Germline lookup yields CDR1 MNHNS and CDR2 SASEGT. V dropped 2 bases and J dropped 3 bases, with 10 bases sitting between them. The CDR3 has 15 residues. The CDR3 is CASSEQSVYTGELFF. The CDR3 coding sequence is TGTGCCAGCAGTGAACAAAGCGTCTACACCGGGGAGCTGTTTTTT.